This TCR beta chain was captured by sequencing in a study of CDR3 diversity in severe acne. The CDR3 has 13 residues. The V and J ends lost 0 bases and 8 bases respectively, with 11 bases between them. CDR1 is SGHTS, CDR2 YDEGEE, per germline. From the PCR reads, TCRdb called clonotypes with MiXCR, one entry per CDR3 protein. Among tens of thousands of distinct CDR3 sequences listed, 51% were seen once. At least ten counts were recorded for this clonotype. The chain uses TRBV5-8 and TRBJ1-2, with D uncertain. The clonotype originates from a male donor in good health, without acne. What was sequenced was blood. CDR3 nucleotides: TGTGCCAGCAGCTTGGACGGACCCGGGGGCTACACCTTC. Translating gives CASSLDGPGGYTF.